These 5 T cell receptor beta chains originate from one sample sequenced in a study of blood T cell repertoires in COVID-19. This table comes from immunoSEQ multiplex PCR, and its TCRdb copy is limited to in-frame clones, with some not included. Found here are tens of thousands of clones, 70% to 90% of them singletons; the top ten hold around 30%. The sample was peripheral blood. These receptors all stem from a woman aged 80 or over with COVID-19, enrolled during active disease.

The gene calls are TRBV25-1 and TRBJ1-2, with TRBD1 identical over 7 bases. The junction had 10 bases not matched to a gene; V was cut back by 4 bases and J by 8 bases. This CDR3 contains 14 residues. Germline V gene lookup returns CDR1 MGHDK and CDR2 SYGVNS. In nucleotides, the CDR3 is TGTGCCAGCAGTGGGCAGGGGGAAATGGGGGGCTACACCTTC. As protein: CASSGQGEMGGYTF.

This clone showed up just a few times. The V gene is TRBV7-9, the J gene TRBJ1-2, with 9 bases fitting TRBD1. This CDR3 is built from 13 residues. The junction had 5 bases not matched to a gene; V was cut back by 5 bases and J by 7 bases. Germline-derived CDR1 and CDR2 are SEHNR and FQNEAQ (reference sequence). CDR3 in amino acids: CASSDGTGFGYTF. The CDR3 nucleotides read TGTGCCAGCAGCGATGGGACAGGGTTTGGCTACACCTTC.

The rearrangement uses TRBV30 and TRBJ1-2; 7 bases match TRBD1. Germline CDR1 GTSNPN, CDR2 SVGIG (reference sequence). CDR3 size: 11 residues. J gave up 8 bases and V 5 bases, and 5 bases lay outside the gene matches. CDR3 residues: CAWDRVGGYTF. In DNA form, the CDR3 reads TGTGCCTGGGACAGGGTGGGCGGCTACACCTTC.

This chain uses TRBV5-4 with TRBJ1-5; no clear D. Trimming removed 4 bases from V and 0 bases from J, with 11 bases in between. Germline V CDR1 and CDR2: SGHNT, YYREEE (reference sequence). CDR3 size: 15 residues. The DNA for the CDR3 is TGTGCCAGCAGCATACACGGGAATAGCAATCAGCCCCAGCATTTT. Amino acid sequence: CASSIHGNSNQPQHF. Supplemented by reference TRBV5-4 and TRBJ1-5, the full variable domain reads ETGVTQSPTHLIKTRGQQVTLRCSSQSGHNTVSWYQQALGQGPQFIFQYYREEENGRGNFPPRFSGLQFPNYSSELNVNALELDDSALYLCASSIHGNSNQPQHFGDGTRLSIL.

The V and J genes are TRBV6-1 and TRBJ1-2, with 10 bases that match TRBD1. Per the germline V gene, CDR1 is MNHNS and CDR2 is SASEGT. This CDR3 has 16 residues. V lost 2 bases, J lost 7 bases, and 10 bases stayed unmatched. CDR3 amino acids: CASSERTGQGSGGYTF. CDR3 nucleotide sequence: TGTGCCAGCAGTGAACGAACGGGACAGGGGTCGGGTGGCTACACCTTC.